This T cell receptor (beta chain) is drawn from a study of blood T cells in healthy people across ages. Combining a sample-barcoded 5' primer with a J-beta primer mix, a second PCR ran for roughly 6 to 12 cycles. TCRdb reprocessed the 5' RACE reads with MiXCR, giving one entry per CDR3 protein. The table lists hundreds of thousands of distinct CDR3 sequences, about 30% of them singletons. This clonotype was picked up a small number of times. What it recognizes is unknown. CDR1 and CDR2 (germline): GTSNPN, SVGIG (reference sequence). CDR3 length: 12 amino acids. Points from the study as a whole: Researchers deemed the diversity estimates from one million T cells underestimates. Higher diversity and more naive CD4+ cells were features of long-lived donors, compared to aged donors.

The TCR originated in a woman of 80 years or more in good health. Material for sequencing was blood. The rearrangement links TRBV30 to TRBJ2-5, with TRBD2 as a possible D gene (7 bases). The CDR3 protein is CARGAGEETQYF. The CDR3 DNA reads TGTGCTCGGGGGGCAGGGGAAGAGACCCAGTACTTC.